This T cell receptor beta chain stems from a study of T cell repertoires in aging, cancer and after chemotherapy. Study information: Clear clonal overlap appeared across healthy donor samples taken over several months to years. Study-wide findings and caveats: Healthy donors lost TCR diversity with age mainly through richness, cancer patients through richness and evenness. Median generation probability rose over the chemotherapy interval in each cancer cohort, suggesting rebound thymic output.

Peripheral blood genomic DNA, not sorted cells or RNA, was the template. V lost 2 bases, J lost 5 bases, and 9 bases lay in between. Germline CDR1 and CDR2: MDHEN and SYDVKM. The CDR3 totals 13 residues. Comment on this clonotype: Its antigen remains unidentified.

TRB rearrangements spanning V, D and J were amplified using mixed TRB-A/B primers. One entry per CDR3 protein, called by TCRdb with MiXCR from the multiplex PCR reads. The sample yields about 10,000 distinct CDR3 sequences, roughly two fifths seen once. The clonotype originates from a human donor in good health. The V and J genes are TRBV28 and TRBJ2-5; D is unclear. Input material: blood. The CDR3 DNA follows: TGTGCCAGCAGTTTAGCAGGCCGGGAGACCCAGTACTTC. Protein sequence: CASSLAGRETQYF.